These 5 T cell receptor beta chains originate from one sample sequenced in a study of vaccination effects on CD4 cells after COVID-19. Antigen-specific CD4+ T cells were expanded with viral peptide pools in the ViraFEST assay before sequencing. Isolation of CD4+ T cells took place after less than 12 days of culture. Vaccinated recipients, who were negative for nucleocapsid antibodies, had no history of SARS-CoV-2 infection. Clones were sequenced by immunoSEQ multiplex PCR, and TCRdb holds only the in-frame ones, with some missing. The profile covers just under 75,000 clones, with roughly 74% appearing a single time and about 3.2% taken by the ten largest. No antigen has been identified for these receptors. This sample comprised CD4+ T cells from PBMCs cultured with HCoV-NL63 spike peptides, obtained before COVID-19 vaccination. These receptors were collected from a human donor who received a COVID-19 vaccine.

The V gene is TRBV7-2, the J gene TRBJ1-4; maybe TRBD1 (6 bases). This CDR3 contains 14 residues. V lost 0 bases and J lost 8, with 10 bases in between. Germline V lookup: CDR1 SGHTA, CDR2 FQGNSA. CDR3 sequence (DNA): TGTGCCAGCAGCTTAGCGGGGGCAGCAGAAAAACTGTTTTTT. It yields the protein CASSLAGAAEKLFF.

V usage is TRBV27 and J usage is TRBJ2-7; 9 bases fit TRBD1. With V trimmed by 5 bases and J by 2 bases, 7 bases remained unmatched. The CDR3 has 15 amino acids. The germline V gene encodes CDR1 MNHEY and CDR2 SMNVEV (reference sequence). CDR3 sequence (DNA): TGTGCCAGCAGTCCAACCGACAGGGGGACCTACGAGCAGTACGTC. It specifies CASSPTDRGTYEQYV.

The chain recombines TRBV12-5 with TRBJ2-1, with D unclear. CDR3 length: 16 amino acids. Trimming took 2 bases from V and 0 from J, leaving 11 bases between them. The germline gives CDR1 LGHNT, CDR2 FRNRAP. This chain's CDR3 is CASGLPRYSSYNEQFF. The CDR3, as DNA: TGTGCTAGTGGTTTGCCTCGATATAGCTCCTACAATGAGCAGTTCTTC.

The chain recombines TRBV5-8 with TRBJ2-3; perhaps D is TRBD1 or TRBD2 (6 bases each). The germline CDR1 and CDR2 sequences are SGHTS and YDEGEE. Trimming took 1 base from V and 5 from J, leaving 11 bases between them. This CDR3 is built from 14 residues. CDR3 DNA: TGTGCCAGCAGCTTGTGGAGGGGGAAAGATACGCAGTATTTT. Encoded protein: CASSLWRGKDTQYF.

V is TRBV5-1 and J is TRBJ2-2, with 9 bases identical to TRBD1. This CDR3 is 16 amino acids long. Germline assignment: CDR1 SGHRS and CDR2 YFSETQ. V gave up 4 bases and J gave up 1 base; unmatched junction bases: 5. The CDR3 coding sequence is TGCGCCAGCAGCCGAGGGACAGGGCTGAACACCGGGGAGCTGTTTTTT. Its protein is CASSRGTGLNTGELFF.